This entry lists 15 T cell receptor beta chains sequenced from one sample in a study of cytomegalovirus exposure and HLA in healthy donors. PCR was performed using 60 Vbeta and 13 Jbeta primers. Assay: immunoSEQ multiplex PCR; the TCRdb copy retains only in-frame clones and omits some. The sample carries about 170,000 clones, about 88% recorded once. The sample comprised PBMCs. The receptors come from a man aged 18 to 30 in good health and CMV-seropositive.

This rearrangement joins TRBV9 to TRBJ2-5; 7 bases map to TRBD1. With the DNA end fitting TRBJ2-7 better, the J assignment may be wrong. The germline V gene encodes CDR1 SGDLS and CDR2 YYNGEE. This CDR3 contains 14 residues. CDR3 amino acids: CASSQGGSSYEQYF. The CDR3 DNA sequence: TGTGCCAGCAGCCAAGGGGGCAGCTCCTACGAGCAGTACTTC.

The genes are TRBV5-6 and TRBJ2-3; the D gene is possibly TRBD2 (6 bases). Germline V gene data show CDR1 as SGHDT and CDR2 as YYEEEE. The CDR3 length is 11 residues. V was clipped by 1 base and J by 14 bases, with 11 bases between them. This CDR3 is CASSLWGERYF. As DNA, the CDR3 is TGTGCCAGCAGCTTGTGGGGGGAGCGGTATTTT.

As regards this clone: This same CDR3 is encoded by further DNA sequences in the sample. The V call is TRBV6-5, the J call TRBJ2-5; 7 bases align to TRBD2. The DNA matches TRBJ2-7 better at its end, which makes the J call doubtful. This CDR3 is 14 amino acids long. Germline V gene data show CDR1 as MNHEY and CDR2 as SVGAGI. The CDR3 region is CASSYSAGAYEQYF. As DNA, the CDR3 is TGTGCCAGCAGTTACTCGGCGGGGGCCTACGAGCAGTACTTC.

The J gene is TRBJ2-1, the V gene TRBV19, with 8 bases fitting TRBD1. Germline V gene data show CDR1 as LNHDA and CDR2 as SQIVND (reference sequence). J gave up 9 bases and V 4 bases, and 5 bases lay outside the gene matches. The CDR3 is 13 residues long. CDR3 nucleotides: TGTGCCAGTAGTACCCAGGGGGCGGTTGAGCAGTTCTTC. As protein: CASSTQGAVEQFF.

The V call is TRBV5-4, the J call TRBJ1-2, with D perhaps TRBD1 (6 bases). V shed 4 bases and J shed 4 bases, with 11 bases lying between them. This CDR3 spans 13 amino acids. Germline V CDR1 and CDR2: SGHNT, YYREEE (reference sequence). CDR3 nucleotides: TGTGCCAGCAGCCCGGACAGATCCTATGGCTACACCTTC. Its protein product is CASSPDRSYGYTF.

The chain uses TRBV18 and TRBJ2-1, with 7 bases aligning to TRBD1. This CDR3 region has 16 residues. Germline V gene lookup returns CDR1 KGHSH and CDR2 LQKENI. V shed 1 base and J 5 bases; nucleotides not matched to a gene: 8. The CDR3 nucleotides are TGTGCCAGCTCACCACTAGCCCGGGACAGCAACAATGAGCAGTTCTTC. Translating gives CASSPLARDSNNEQFF. The full variable domain, completed using reference TRBV18 and TRBJ2-1, is NAGVMQNPRHLVRRRGQEARLRCSPMKGHSHVYWYRQLPEEGLKFMVYLQKENIIDESGMPKERFSAEFPKEGPSILRIQQVVRGDSAAYFCASSPLARDSNNEQFFGPGTRLTVL.

In its sample, this clone was seen once. This sequence joins TRBV9 and TRBJ2-7, with 9 bases lining up with TRBD2. Germline V gene sequence: CDR1 SGDLS, CDR2 YYNGEE. The CDR3 spans 15 residues. V was clipped by 3 bases and J by 2 bases; unmatched bases: 6. The CDR3 nucleotides read TGTGCCAGCAGCGGGCGGGGGGGCCGCGCCTACGAGCAGTACTTC. Its protein product is CASSGRGGRAYEQYF.

The CDR3 nucleotides read TGTGCCTGGACACAGGTCCCCACTGACGAGCAGTACTTC. Translation: CAWTQVPTDEQYF. V usage is TRBV30 and J usage is TRBJ2-7; the D gene is possibly TRBD1 (5 bases). The germline gives CDR1 GTSNPN, CDR2 SVGIG (reference sequence). There are 13 residues in the CDR3. Trimming took 4 bases from V and 5 from J, leaving 15 bases between them.

V gene TRBV9 combines with J gene TRBJ2-1, with 10 bases matching TRBD1. Germline loops: CDR1 SGDLS, CDR2 YYNGEE. The CDR3 contains 16 residues. Trimming cost V 3 bases and J 5 bases; bases outside gene matches: 8. The chain's CDR3 is CASSEDRGLGHNEQFF. In DNA, the CDR3 is TGTGCCAGCAGCGAAGACAGGGGGCTTGGACACAATGAGCAGTTCTTC.

V gene TRBV27 combines with J gene TRBJ2-7, with 8 bases matching TRBD1. This CDR3 contains 14 residues. CDR1 and CDR2 from the germline V gene are MNHEY and SMNVEV (reference sequence). V lost 6 bases to trimming and J lost 7 bases; unmatched junction nucleotides: 11. The CDR3 DNA reads TGTGCCAGCAGCCCACTCCAGGGGGCGAGTGAGCAGTACTTC. Encoded protein: CASSPLQGASEQYF.

As concerns this clone: The CDR3 ends on some other residue instead of the conserved phenylalanine or tryptophan, so this is likely a read error. This chain joins TRBV7-9 and TRBJ2-7; D perhaps matches TRBD2 (5 bases). CDR1 SEHNR and CDR2 FQNEAQ come from the germline V gene (reference sequence). Trimming pared 5 bases from V and 7 bases from J, leaving 15 bases between. The CDR3 has 13 residues. CDR3 in amino acids: CASSPVRGQEQYL. The CDR3 DNA is TGTGCCAGCAGCCCAGTACGGGGTCAGGAGCAGTACTTA.

The chain couples TRBV6-5 to TRBJ1-2, with D tentatively TRBD1 (5 bases). The CDR3 runs to 15 residues. In germline, CDR1 is MNHEY, CDR2 SVGAGI. The V gene lost 8 bases and the J gene lost 8 bases, with 24 bases spanning the gap. As DNA, the CDR3 is TGTGCCAGCTTTGCCTCCGGGTTGGGGACTGGCGGCTACACCTTC. It is translated as CASFASGLGTGGYTF.

The rearrangement joins TRBV9 to TRBJ1-1; no definite D call. This CDR3 is 14 amino acids long. V was shortened by 2 bases and J by 3 bases, with 11 bases between the two germline ends. Germline V gives CDR1 SGDLS, CDR2 YYNGEE. Written as DNA, the CDR3 is TGTGCCAGCAGCGTTCATCCTTCGGACACTGAAGCTTTCTTT. Protein sequence: CASSVHPSDTEAFF.

The chain has TRBV6-5 and TRBJ2-3; 11 nucleotides align to TRBD2. V was pared by 5 bases and J by 5 bases, with 6 bases of the junction left unmatched. The CDR3 consists of 15 residues. Germline CDR1 MNHEY, CDR2 SVGAGI. CDR3 region: CASSNLAGGEDTQYF. The CDR3 nucleotides read TGTGCCAGCAGTAATCTAGCGGGGGGCGAAGATACGCAGTATTTT.

This chain joins TRBV5-1 and TRBJ2-5; 8 bases are a match to TRBD2. The V segment lost 4 bases and the J segment 1 base; nucleotides outside the gene matches: 12. Germline loops: CDR1 SGHRS, CDR2 YFSETQ. The CDR3 is 17 residues long. The CDR3 region is CASSPLELAGFQETQYF. CDR3 nucleotide sequence: TGCGCCAGCAGCCCGCTCGAGTTAGCGGGGTTCCAAGAGACCCAGTACTTC.